This T cell receptor beta chain was sequenced in a study of blood T cell repertoires in COVID-19. About the study: Researchers got acute and convalescent COVID-19 samples from the United States, Italy and Spain.

The CDR3 is 15 residues long. The V end lost 0 bases, the J end lost 1 base, and 10 bases lay between the germline ends. Germline-derived CDR1 and CDR2 are SGHNT and YYREEE (reference sequence). Measured with immunoSEQ multiplex PCR; TCRdb has only the in-frame clones, and not every one. The sample consists of about 170,000 clones, 83% of them appearing once. The rearrangement links TRBV5-4 to TRBJ2-5, with D hard to call. Sequencing was done on a sample of peripheral blood. The receptor was derived from an elderly woman with acute or convalescent COVID-19. CDR3 nucleotides: TGTGCCAGCAGCTTGGGCGGTACCTCCCAAGAGACCCAGTACTTC. This codes for CASSLGGTSQETQYF.